Shown below are 20 T cell receptor beta chains from a single sample sequenced in a study of cytomegalovirus exposure and HLA in healthy donors. This PCR relied on a set of 60 Vbeta primers and 13 Jbeta primers. Measured with immunoSEQ multiplex PCR; TCRdb has only the in-frame clones, and not every one. The sample carries roughly 120,000 clones, 70% recorded once. Sequenced sample: PBMCs. The receptors derive from a young man in good health and CMV-seropositive.

This clone has a handful of counts. CDR3 sequence: CASSLAQGTDTQYF. As DNA, the CDR3 is TGTGCCAGCAGCCTCGCACAGGGAACAGATACGCAGTATTTT. This rearrangement joins TRBV11-3 to TRBJ2-3; D may be TRBD1 (6 bases). The V end was cut by 5 bases, the J end by 3 bases, with 12 bases between. The CDR3 loop spans 14 amino acids. Germline assignment: CDR1 SGHNT and CDR2 YENEEA.

In this sample, this clone turned up once. This chain links TRBV28 with TRBJ2-1; D may be TRBD2 (6 bases). Germline V CDR1 and CDR2: MDHEN, SYDVKM. Deletions cut 3 bases from V and 0 bases from J, with 9 bases between. This CDR3 region has 15 residues. This chain's CDR3 is CASSFAGTSYNEQFF. The CDR3 DNA reads TGTGCCAGCAGTTTTGCGGGAACCTCCTACAATGAGCAGTTCTTC.

The chain combines TRBV11-3 with TRBJ2-2, with D perhaps matching TRBD2 (6 bases). CDR3 length: 19 residues. The V gene lost 1 base and the J gene lost 0 bases, with 18 bases spanning the gap. In germline, CDR1 is SGHNT, CDR2 YENEEA. This CDR3 reads CASSLVGGIATANTGELFF. CDR3 coding DNA: TGTGCCAGCAGCTTAGTTGGGGGGATAGCGACCGCGAACACCGGGGAGCTGTTTTTT.

The chain is built from TRBV6-5 and TRBJ1-5; 8 nucleotides agree with TRBD1. This CDR3 region has 14 residues. V was pared by 5 bases and J by 3 bases, with 3 bases of the junction left unmatched. CDR1 and CDR2 from the germline V gene are MNHEY and SVGAGI. The CDR3 nucleotides read TGTGCCAGCAGTACGGACAGGGCCAATCAGCCCCAGCATTTT. It translates to CASSTDRANQPQHF.

J is TRBJ1-1 and V is TRBV7-2, with unresolved D. V was trimmed by 2 bases and J by 1 base, leaving 8 bases between them. The CDR3 length is 14 residues. The germline CDR1 and CDR2 sequences are SGHTA and FQGNSA. DNA of the CDR3: TGTGCCAGCAGCTTAAACCCGCGGAACACTGAAGCTTTCTTT. Its translation is CASSLNPRNTEAFF.

This rearrangement joins TRBV4-1 to TRBJ1-4; no firm D call. V gave up 1 base and J gave up 4 bases, with 7 bases separating them. CDR1 is MGHRA, CDR2 YSYEKL, per germline. The CDR3 totals 14 residues. CDR3 loop: CASSQGQDNEKLFF. CDR3 nucleotide sequence: TGCGCCAGCAGCCAAGGGCAGGATAATGAAAAACTGTTTTTT.

A few counts support this clone. This chain connects TRBV18 to TRBJ2-3; TRBD2 matches 12 bases. CDR1 is KGHSH and CDR2 is LQKENI in the germline V gene. CDR3 size: 21 residues. Germline trimming cut 1 base from V and 1 base from J; bases unmatched to any gene: 15. CDR3 nucleotide sequence: TGTGCCAGCTCACCACGGTACCCTAGCGGGGGGGCCCGTGTGGGCACAGATACGCAGTATTTT. This translates into CASSPRYPSGGARVGTDTQYF.

This chain links TRBV28 with TRBJ2-7; D possibly corresponds to TRBD2 (6 bases). CDR1 and CDR2 from the germline V gene are MDHEN and SYDVKM. Trimming shortened V by 10 bases and J by 5 bases, and 18 bases separated the two germline ends. CDR3 length: 13 amino acids. CDR3 in amino acids: CATGGRGFDEQYV. In nucleotides, the CDR3 is TGTGCCACCGGAGGGCGGGGCTTCGACGAGCAGTACGTC.

V gene TRBV7-2 combines with J gene TRBJ1-2; perhaps TRBD1 as D (5 bases). From germline, CDR1 is SGHTA and CDR2 FQGNSA. The length of the CDR3 is 16 residues. Trimming cost V 2 bases and J 6 bases, with 19 bases left between them. CDR3 in amino acids: CASSLNRGLPGDGYTF. The CDR3 region has the DNA TGTGCCAGCAGCTTAAACCGAGGGTTACCGGGGGATGGCTACACCTTC. Based on the CDR3 plus reference TRBV7-2 and TRBJ1-2, the full variable domain is GAGVSQSPSNKVTEKGKDVELRCDPISGHTALYWYRQSLGQGLEFLIYFQGNSAPDKSGLPSDRFSAERTGGSVSTLTIQRTQQEDSAVYLCASSLNRGLPGDGYTFGSGTRLTVV.

This chain connects TRBV4-3 to TRBJ1-5; possible D gene TRBD1, 6 bases. The germline V gene has CDR1 LGHNA and CDR2 YSLEER. Deletions cut 4 bases from V and 12 bases from J, with 16 bases between. The CDR3 is 13 amino acids. CDR3 sequence: CASSRDPQGIQHF. DNA of the CDR3: TGCGCCAGCAGCCGAGATCCACAGGGTATCCAGCATTTT.

The sample holds a few counts of this clone. V usage is TRBV4-2 and J usage is TRBJ1-3; unclear D gene. This CDR3 contains 17 residues. Germline V gives CDR1 LGHNA, CDR2 YNFKEQ. V was clipped by 1 base and J by 0 bases, with 13 bases between them. The CDR3: CASSQALGLSSGNTIYF. DNA for the CDR3: TGTGCCAGCAGCCAAGCTCTAGGTTTGAGCTCTGGAAACACCATATATTTT.

This clone was picked up a small number of times. The chain carries TRBV28 and TRBJ2-1; the match to TRBD2 covers 9 bases. The CDR3 totals 16 residues. CDR1 and CDR2 from the germline V gene are MDHEN and SYDVKM. The trim removed 3 bases at V and 0 bases at J, leaving 3 bases unmatched. For the CDR3, the DNA is TGTGCCAGCAGTTTGCTAGCGGGGAGCTCCTACAATGAGCAGTTCTTC. The encoded protein is CASSLLAGSSYNEQFF.

On this clone itself: The same CDR3 can be traced to other DNA sequences in this sample. J is TRBJ1-2 and V is TRBV6-5; 10 bases line up with TRBD1. This CDR3 comprises 16 residues. V trimming: 2 bases; J trimming: 4 bases; junction bases outside the gene matches: 7. Germline V gives CDR1 MNHEY, CDR2 SVGAGI. CDR3 in amino acids: CASSYVRTGGGYGYTF. In DNA, the CDR3 is TGTGCCAGCAGTTACGTCAGGACAGGGGGGGGCTATGGCTACACCTTC.

This clone was seen more than once but under ten times. The J gene is TRBJ1-1, the V gene TRBV18; 7 bases map to TRBD1. The trim removed 2 bases at V and 1 base at J, leaving 7 bases unmatched. Germline CDR1 is KGHSH and CDR2 is LQKENI. The CDR3 totals 16 residues. In nucleotides, the CDR3 is TGTGCCAGCTCACCAAATCCGGGACAGAGGAACACTGAAGCTTTCTTT. Translated, it gives CASSPNPGQRNTEAFF.

This chain uses TRBV4-2 with TRBJ2-3; D possibly corresponds to TRBD2 (7 bases). Per the germline V gene, CDR1 is LGHNA and CDR2 is YNFKEQ. V shed 1 base and J shed 1 base, with 18 bases lying between them. The CDR3 length is 18 residues. The CDR3 here is CASSQGEGGGRGTDTQYF. The CDR3 bases are TGTGCCAGCAGCCAAGGGGAGGGCGGGGGCCGGGGCACAGATACGCAGTATTTT.

The chain uses TRBV10-3 and TRBJ1-3; D gene uncertain. Trimming removed 1 base at V and 0 bases at J, with 10 bases between. CDR1 ENHRY and CDR2 SYGVKD come from the germline V gene. CDR3 length: 16 amino acids. Here the CDR3 reads CAISELGSGSGNTIYF. Written as DNA, the CDR3 is TGTGCCATCAGTGAGTTGGGTTCAGGCTCTGGAAACACCATATATTTT.

V and J are TRBV6-4 and TRBJ1-1; TRBD1 matches 8 bases. The CDR3 has 13 amino acids. Germline values: CDR1 MRHNA, CDR2 SNTAGT. The ends lost 6 bases at V and 4 bases at J; junction bases unmatched: 4. The CDR3 coding sequence is TGTGCCAGCAGCCTCGGGACAGGCACTGAAGCTTTCTTT. Translation: CASSLGTGTEAFF.

V gene TRBV6-5 combines with J gene TRBJ2-2; possible D gene TRBD2, 5 bases. With 6 bases removed from V and 2 bases from J, the gap between germline ends came to 10 bases. The germline V gene encodes CDR1 MNHEY and CDR2 SVGAGI. This CDR3 spans 14 amino acids. CDR3: CASRAGVNTGELFF. The CDR3 DNA is TGTGCCAGCAGAGCCGGGGTTAACACCGGGGAGCTGTTTTTT.

CDR3 nucleotide sequence: TGTGCCATCAGTGAGTTCAGGGATGAAAAACTGTTTTTT. Its protein product is CAISEFRDEKLFF. The chain combines TRBV10-3 with TRBJ1-4, with D possibly being TRBD1 (5 bases). Trimming cost V 1 base and J 6 bases, with 6 bases left between them. CDR1 ENHRY and CDR2 SYGVKD come from the germline V gene. This CDR3 comprises 13 residues.

This clone was detected only a few times. V usage is TRBV6-6 and J usage is TRBJ2-7; tentative D call: TRBD2 (6 bases). This CDR3 has 16 amino acids. Germline V CDR1 and CDR2: MNHNY, SVGAGI (reference sequence). Trimming pared 2 bases from V and 3 bases from J, leaving 17 bases between. The DNA of the CDR3 is TGTGCCAGCAGTTACGGTGGAGCGGGCGGAAGCTACGAGCAGTACTTC. Encoded protein: CASSYGGAGGSYEQYF.